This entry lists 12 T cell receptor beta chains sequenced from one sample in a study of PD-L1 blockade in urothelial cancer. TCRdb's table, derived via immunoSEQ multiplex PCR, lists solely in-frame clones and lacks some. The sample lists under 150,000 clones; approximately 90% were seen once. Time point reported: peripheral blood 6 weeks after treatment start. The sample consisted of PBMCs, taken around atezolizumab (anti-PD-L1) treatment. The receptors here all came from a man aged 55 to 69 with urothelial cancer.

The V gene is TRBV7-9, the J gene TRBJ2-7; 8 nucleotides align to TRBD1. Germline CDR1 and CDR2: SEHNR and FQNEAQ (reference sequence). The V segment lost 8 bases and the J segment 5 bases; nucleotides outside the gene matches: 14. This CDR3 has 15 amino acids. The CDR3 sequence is CASSLRDRPMNEQYF. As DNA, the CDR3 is TGTGCCAGCTCCTTACGGGACAGGCCTATGAACGAGCAGTACTTC.

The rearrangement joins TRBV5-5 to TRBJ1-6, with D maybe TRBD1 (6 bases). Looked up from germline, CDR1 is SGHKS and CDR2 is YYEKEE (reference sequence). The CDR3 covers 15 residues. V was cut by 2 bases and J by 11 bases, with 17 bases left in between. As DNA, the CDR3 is TGTGCCAGCAGCTTCCGTGGACGAGACAGGACACCCCTCCACTTT. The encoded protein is CASSFRGRDRTPLHF.

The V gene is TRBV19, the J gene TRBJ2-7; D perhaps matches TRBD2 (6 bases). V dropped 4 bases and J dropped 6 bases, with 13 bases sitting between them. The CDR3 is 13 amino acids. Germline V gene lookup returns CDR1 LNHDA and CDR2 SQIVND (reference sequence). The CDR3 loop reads CASSTGREGEQYF. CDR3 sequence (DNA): TGTGCCAGTAGTACCGGGAGAGAAGGCGAGCAGTACTTC.

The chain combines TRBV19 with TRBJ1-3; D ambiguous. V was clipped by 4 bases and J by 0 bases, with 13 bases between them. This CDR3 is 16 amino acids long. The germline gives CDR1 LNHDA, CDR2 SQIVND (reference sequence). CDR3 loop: CASSSPSGSSGNTIYF. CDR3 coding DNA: TGTGCCAGTAGTAGCCCCTCCGGGAGCTCTGGAAACACCATATATTTT.

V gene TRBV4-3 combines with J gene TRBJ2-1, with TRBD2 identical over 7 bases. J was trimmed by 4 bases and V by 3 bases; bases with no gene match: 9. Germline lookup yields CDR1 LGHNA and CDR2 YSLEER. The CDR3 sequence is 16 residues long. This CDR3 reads CASSQTSASGYNEQFF. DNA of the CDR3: TGCGCCAGCAGCCAGACGAGCGCTAGCGGATACAATGAGCAGTTCTTC.

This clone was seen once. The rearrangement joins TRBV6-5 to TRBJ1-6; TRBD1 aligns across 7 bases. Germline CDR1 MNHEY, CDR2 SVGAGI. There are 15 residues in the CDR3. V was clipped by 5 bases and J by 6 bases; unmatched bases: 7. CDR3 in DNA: TGTGCCAGCAGTGCTCCGGGACAGACTAATTCACCCCTCCACTTT. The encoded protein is CASSAPGQTNSPLHF.

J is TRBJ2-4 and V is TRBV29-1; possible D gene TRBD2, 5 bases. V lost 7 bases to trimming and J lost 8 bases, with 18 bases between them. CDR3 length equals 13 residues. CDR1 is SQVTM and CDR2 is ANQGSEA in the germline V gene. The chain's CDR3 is CSALRGPMDIQYF. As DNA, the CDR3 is TGCAGCGCCCTTCGGGGTCCCATGGACATTCAGTACTTC.

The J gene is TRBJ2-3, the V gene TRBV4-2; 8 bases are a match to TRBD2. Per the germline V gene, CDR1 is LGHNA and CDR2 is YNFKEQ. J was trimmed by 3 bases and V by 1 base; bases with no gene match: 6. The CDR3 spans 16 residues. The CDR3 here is CASSQVREGRTDTQYF. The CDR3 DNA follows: TGTGCCAGCAGCCAAGTTCGGGAGGGGCGGACAGATACGCAGTATTTT.

CDR3 amino acids: CASSSTGTEGSIHTF. The CDR3 bases are TGCGCCAGCAGCTCAACCGGGACAGAAGGGAGTATTCACACCTTC. This chain joins TRBV5-1 and TRBJ1-2; 7 bases are shared with TRBD1. After removal of 3 bases from V and 12 bases from J, the junction contained 17 bases not matched to a gene. The CDR3 loop spans 15 amino acids. The germline V gene has CDR1 SGHRS and CDR2 YFSETQ.

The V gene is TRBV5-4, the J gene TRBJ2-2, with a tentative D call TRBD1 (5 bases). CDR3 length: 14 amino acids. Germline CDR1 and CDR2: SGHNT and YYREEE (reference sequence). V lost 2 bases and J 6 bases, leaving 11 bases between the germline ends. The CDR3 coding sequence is TGTGCCAGCAGCTTTGACAGAAACGCCGGGGAGCTGTTTTTT. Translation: CASSFDRNAGELFF.

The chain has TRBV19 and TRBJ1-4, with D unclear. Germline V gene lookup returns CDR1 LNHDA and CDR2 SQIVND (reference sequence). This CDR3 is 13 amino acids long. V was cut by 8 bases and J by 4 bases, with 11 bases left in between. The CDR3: CASSRSINEKLFF. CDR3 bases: TGTGCCAGTTCTCGGAGCATTAATGAAAAACTGTTTTTT.

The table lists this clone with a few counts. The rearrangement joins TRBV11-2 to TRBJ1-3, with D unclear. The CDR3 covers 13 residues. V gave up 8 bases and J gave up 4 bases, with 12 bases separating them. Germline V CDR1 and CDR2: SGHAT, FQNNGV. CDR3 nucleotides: TGTGCCAGCGGCGACTACCTCGGAAACACCATATATTTT. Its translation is CASGDYLGNTIYF.